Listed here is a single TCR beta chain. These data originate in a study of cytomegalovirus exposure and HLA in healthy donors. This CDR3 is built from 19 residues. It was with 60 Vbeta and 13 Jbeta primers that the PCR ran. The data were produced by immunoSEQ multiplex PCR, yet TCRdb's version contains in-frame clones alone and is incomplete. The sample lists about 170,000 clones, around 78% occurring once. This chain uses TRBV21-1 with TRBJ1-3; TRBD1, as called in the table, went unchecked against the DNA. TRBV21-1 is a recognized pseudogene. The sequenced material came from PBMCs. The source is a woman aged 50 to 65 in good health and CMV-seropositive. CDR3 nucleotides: TGTGCCAGCAGCAAAAGGGGTTACGGAAACTGTGTTACTGGAAACACCATATATTTT. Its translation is CASSKRGYGNCVTGNTIYF.